Listed below are T cell receptor beta chains from one sample, sequenced in a study of T cell responses to AZD1222 COVID-19 vaccine. This table comes from immunoSEQ multiplex PCR, and its TCRdb copy is limited to in-frame clones, with some not included. The sample holds around 80,000 clones, more than 85% seen once. The sequenced sample was peripheral blood, obtained 28 days after the second AZD1222 dose. The origin of the receptors is an adult who received the AZD1222 COVID-19 vaccine. The CDR3 runs from the conserved cysteine through the conserved F or W. Each record gives: V gene, J gene, clone size, D gene, CDR3 protein, CDR3 DNA. The D gene is left open where the match is weak. The size of a clone is reported for some rows only, either as once, few or many, or as a class for expanded clones.

v_gene: TRBV7-2; j_gene: TRBJ2-5; abundance: -; d_gene: -; CDR3aa: CASSLQGNQETQYF; CDR3nt: TGTGCCAGCAGCTTACAGGGGAACCAAGAGACCCAGTACTTC
v_gene: TRBV2; j_gene: TRBJ2-1; abundance: few; d_gene: TRBD1; CDR3aa: CASNYRQGNNEQFF; CDR3nt: TGTGCCAGCAATTACCGACAGGGCAACAATGAGCAGTTCTTC
v_gene: TRBV9; j_gene: TRBJ2-1; abundance: -; d_gene: -; CDR3aa: CASSVGVGNEQFF; CDR3nt: TGTGCCAGCAGCGTAGGGGTCGGGAATGAGCAGTTCTTC
v_gene: TRBV7-9; j_gene: TRBJ2-5; abundance: -; d_gene: -; CDR3aa: CASSLGVEETQYF; CDR3nt: TGTGCCAGCAGCTTAGGCGTGGAAGAGACCCAGTACTTC
v_gene: TRBV7-9; j_gene: TRBJ1-5; abundance: -; d_gene: TRBD1; CDR3aa: CASSLTGVQGQPQHF; CDR3nt: TGTGCCAGCAGCCTTACAGGGGTTCAAGGCCAGCCCCAGCATTTT
v_gene: TRBV28; j_gene: TRBJ1-5; abundance: -; d_gene: -; CDR3aa: CASSLRGGNFQPQHF; CDR3nt: TGTGCCAGCAGTTTAAGGGGTGGGAATTTTCAGCCCCAGCATTTT
v_gene: TRBV24-1; j_gene: TRBJ1-2; abundance: -; d_gene: TRBD1; CDR3aa: CATSGLDRGIGDYGYTF; CDR3nt: TGTGCCACCAGTGGACTGGACAGGGGCATTGGGGACTATGGCTACACCTTC
v_gene: TRBV19; j_gene: TRBJ2-2; abundance: -; d_gene: -; CDR3aa: CASSDRGNTGELFF; CDR3nt: TGTGCCAGTAGTGACCGGGGCAACACCGGGGAGCTGTTTTTT
v_gene: TRBV5-5; j_gene: TRBJ1-6; abundance: -; d_gene: TRBD1; CDR3aa: CASSLADRVSPLHF; CDR3nt: TGTGCCAGCAGCTTGGCGGACAGGGTATCACCCCTCCACTTT
v_gene: TRBV28; j_gene: TRBJ2-4; abundance: -; d_gene: -; CDR3aa: CASSLITGSGTLAKNIQYF; CDR3nt: TGTGCCAGCAGTTTGATTACGGGTAGCGGCACTTTAGCCAAAAACATTCAGTACTTC
v_gene: TRBV12-3/TRBV12-4; j_gene: TRBJ1-1; abundance: -; d_gene: -; CDR3aa: CASRKGGEAFF; CDR3nt: TGTGCCAGCAGGAAGGGCGGTGAAGCTTTCTTT
v_gene: TRBV30; j_gene: TRBJ1-1; abundance: -; d_gene: -; CDR3aa: CAWSEKTPNTEAFF; CDR3nt: TGTGCCTGGAGTGAAAAAACTCCTAACACTGAAGCTTTCTTT
v_gene: TRBV24-1; j_gene: TRBJ2-1; abundance: -; d_gene: -; CDR3aa: CATSDGSSYNEQFF; CDR3nt: TGTGCCACCAGTGATGGTAGCTCCTACAATGAGCAGTTCTTC
v_gene: TRBV5-1; j_gene: TRBJ1-1; abundance: -; d_gene: -; CDR3aa: CASSPDNIGYTEAFF; CDR3nt: TGCGCCAGCAGCCCCGATAATATTGGGTACACTGAAGCTTTCTTT
v_gene: TRBV27; j_gene: TRBJ2-7; abundance: -; d_gene: -; CDR3aa: CASAYRDIPYEQYF; CDR3nt: TGTGCCAGCGCGTATAGGGACATACCCTACGAGCAGTACTTC
v_gene: TRBV6-6; j_gene: TRBJ2-3; abundance: -; d_gene: -; CDR3aa: CASSTGTYTDTQYF; CDR3nt: TGTGCCAGCAGTACCGGGACTTACACAGATACGCAGTATTTT
v_gene: TRBV5-1; j_gene: TRBJ1-2; abundance: -; d_gene: -; CDR3aa: CASRIGTHGYTF; CDR3nt: TGCGCCAGCAGGATAGGAACCCATGGCTACACCTTC
v_gene: TRBV6-2/TRBV6-3; j_gene: TRBJ2-3; abundance: -; d_gene: -; CDR3aa: CASSYLTGIGDTQYF; CDR3nt: TGTGCCAGCAGTTACCTCACAGGAATCGGCGATACGCAGTATTTT
v_gene: TRBV7-2; j_gene: TRBJ2-7; abundance: few; d_gene: TRBD1; CDR3aa: CASSLGQGLEQYF; CDR3nt: TGTGCCAGCAGCTTGGGACAGGGGCTCGAGCAGTACTTC
v_gene: TRBV6-6; j_gene: TRBJ2-7; abundance: -; d_gene: TRBD1; CDR3aa: CASSKGTGSTYEQYF; CDR3nt: TGTGCCAGCAGTAAAGGGACAGGGTCGACCTACGAGCAGTACTTC
v_gene: TRBV15; j_gene: TRBJ1-5; abundance: -; d_gene: -; CDR3aa: CATSRGGSNQPQHF; CDR3nt: TGTGCCACCAGCCGCGGGGGTAGCAATCAGCCCCAGCATTTT
v_gene: TRBV30; j_gene: TRBJ2-2; abundance: -; d_gene: -; CDR3aa: CAWSVGNTGELFF; CDR3nt: TGTGCCTGGAGTGTAGGCAACACCGGGGAGCTGTTTTTT
v_gene: TRBV4-2; j_gene: TRBJ2-2; abundance: -; d_gene: -; CDR3aa: CASSQDHGRELFF; CDR3nt: TGTGCCAGCAGCCAAGATCATGGTCGGGAGCTGTTTTTT
v_gene: TRBV7-9; j_gene: TRBJ1-2; abundance: -; d_gene: -; CDR3aa: CASRPGVYGYTF; CDR3nt: TGTGCCAGCAGGCCAGGGGTATATGGCTACACCTTC
v_gene: TRBV5-4; j_gene: TRBJ1-6; abundance: -; d_gene: -; CDR3aa: CASSLEAGNSPLHF; CDR3nt: TGTGCCAGCAGCTTAGAGGCAGGGAATTCACCCCTCCACTTT
v_gene: TRBV28; j_gene: TRBJ1-5; abundance: -; d_gene: -; CDR3aa: CASIQGGGNQPQHF; CDR3nt: TGTGCCAGCATACAGGGAGGGGGCAATCAGCCCCAGCATTTT
v_gene: TRBV5-8; j_gene: TRBJ1-1; abundance: -; d_gene: -; CDR3aa: CASSLGQAFNTEAFF; CDR3nt: TGTGCCAGCAGCTTGGGACAGGCCTTTAACACTGAAGCTTTCTTT
v_gene: TRBV7-9; j_gene: TRBJ1-4; abundance: -; d_gene: -; CDR3aa: CASSKRTNEKLFF; CDR3nt: TGTGCCAGCAGCAAGCGAACTAATGAAAAACTGTTTTTT
v_gene: TRBV3-1/TRBV3-2; j_gene: TRBJ2-1; abundance: -; d_gene: -; CDR3aa: CASSQPGSSYNEQFF; CDR3nt: TGTGCCAGCAGCCAACCGGGGAGCTCCTACAATGAGCAGTTCTTC
v_gene: TRBV27; j_gene: TRBJ2-2; abundance: -; d_gene: -; CDR3aa: CASSPGPANTGELFF; CDR3nt: TGTGCCAGCAGTCCCGGCCCCGCGAACACCGGGGAGCTGTTTTTT
v_gene: TRBV6-5; j_gene: TRBJ2-1; abundance: -; d_gene: -; CDR3aa: CATHRPGTYNEQFF; CDR3nt: TGTGCCACCCATCGCCCCGGGACCTACAATGAGCAGTTCTTC
v_gene: TRBV6-2/TRBV6-3; j_gene: TRBJ2-2; abundance: -; d_gene: TRBD2; CDR3aa: CASSHTSGSFANTGELFF; CDR3nt: TGTGCCAGCAGCCACACTAGCGGGTCGTTCGCGAACACCGGGGAGCTGTTTTTT
v_gene: TRBV5-1; j_gene: TRBJ2-7; abundance: -; d_gene: -; CDR3aa: CASSVGRTYEQYF; CDR3nt: TGCGCCAGCAGCGTAGGCAGAACCTACGAGCAGTACTTC
v_gene: TRBV29-1; j_gene: TRBJ2-3; abundance: -; d_gene: TRBD2; CDR3aa: CSGGLADTQYF; CDR3nt: TGCAGCGGGGGACTAGCAGATACGCAGTATTTT
v_gene: TRBV3-1/TRBV3-2; j_gene: TRBJ1-4; abundance: -; d_gene: TRBD1; CDR3aa: CASSQAGGEEKLFF; CDR3nt: TGTGCCAGCAGCCAAGCAGGGGGCGAGGAAAAACTGTTTTTT
v_gene: TRBV5-1; j_gene: TRBJ1-2; abundance: -; d_gene: -; CDR3aa: CASSEAGTNYGYTF; CDR3nt: TGCGCCAGCAGCGAAGCCGGGACAAACTATGGCTACACCTTC
v_gene: TRBV6-2/TRBV6-3; j_gene: TRBJ2-7; abundance: -; d_gene: -; CDR3aa: CASSYGRDFSYEQYF; CDR3nt: TGTGCCAGCAGTTACGGGCGGGACTTTTCCTACGAGCAGTACTTC
v_gene: TRBV28; j_gene: TRBJ2-5; abundance: -; d_gene: TRBD2; CDR3aa: CASSFIGLAGYETQYF; CDR3nt: TGTGCCAGCAGTTTCATCGGCCTAGCGGGATACGAGACCCAGTACTTC
v_gene: TRBV5-1; j_gene: TRBJ2-7; abundance: -; d_gene: -; CDR3aa: CASSLAVQSSSYEQYF; CDR3nt: TGCGCCAGCAGCTTAGCTGTTCAGTCGAGCTCCTACGAGCAGTACTTC
v_gene: TRBV18; j_gene: TRBJ1-4; abundance: -; d_gene: -; CDR3aa: CASSQLPSANEKLFF; CDR3nt: TGTGCCAGCTCACAGCTTCCCTCGGCTAATGAAAAACTGTTTTTT
v_gene: TRBV5-4; j_gene: TRBJ2-5; abundance: once; d_gene: TRBD1; CDR3aa: CASSLEDRDAETQYF; CDR3nt: TGTGCCAGCAGCTTGGAGGACAGGGATGCGGAGACCCAGTACTTC
v_gene: TRBV9; j_gene: TRBJ1-1; abundance: -; d_gene: TRBD1; CDR3aa: CASRDGTGGTEAFF; CDR3nt: TGTGCCAGCAGAGACGGGACAGGGGGCACTGAAGCTTTCTTT
v_gene: TRBV29-1; j_gene: TRBJ1-1; abundance: -; d_gene: -; CDR3aa: CSVNGNTEAFF; CDR3nt: TGCAGCGTTAACGGTAACACTGAAGCTTTCTTT
v_gene: TRBV10-3; j_gene: TRBJ1-2; abundance: -; d_gene: -; CDR3aa: CAIRSDGDGYTF; CDR3nt: TGTGCCATCAGATCGGACGGGGACGGCTACACCTTC
v_gene: TRBV5-1; j_gene: TRBJ2-5; abundance: -; d_gene: TRBD2; CDR3aa: CASSGSGRAEETQYF; CDR3nt: TGCGCCAGCAGTGGCAGCGGGAGGGCCGAAGAGACCCAGTACTTC
v_gene: TRBV6-5; j_gene: TRBJ1-1; abundance: -; d_gene: TRBD1; CDR3aa: CASRQGARAFF; CDR3nt: TGTGCCAGCAGACAGGGGGCGCGGGCTTTCTTT
v_gene: TRBV15; j_gene: TRBJ1-4; abundance: -; d_gene: TRBD1; CDR3aa: CAAGTGGNEKLFF; CDR3nt: TGTGCCGCTGGGACAGGGGGCAATGAAAAACTGTTTTTT
v_gene: TRBV5-4; j_gene: TRBJ1-1; abundance: -; d_gene: -; CDR3aa: CASSPDGNTEAFF; CDR3nt: TGTGCCAGCAGCCCGGATGGGAACACTGAAGCTTTCTTT
v_gene: TRBV19; j_gene: TRBJ1-3; abundance: -; d_gene: TRBD1; CDR3aa: CASSTLDRGAGNTIYF; CDR3nt: TGTGCCAGTAGCACTCTGGACAGGGGCGCTGGAAACACCATATATTTT
v_gene: TRBV6-5; j_gene: TRBJ2-1; abundance: -; d_gene: -; CDR3aa: CASRAGQSYNEQFF; CDR3nt: TGTGCCAGCCGGGCGGGGCAATCCTACAATGAGCAGTTCTTC
v_gene: TRBV5-4; j_gene: TRBJ2-1; abundance: once; d_gene: -; CDR3aa: CASSLEGRVNEQFF; CDR3nt: TGTGCCAGCAGCTTGGAGGGACGGGTCAATGAGCAGTTCTTC
v_gene: TRBV28; j_gene: TRBJ2-7; abundance: -; d_gene: -; CDR3aa: CASSSTTPYYEQYF; CDR3nt: TGTGCCAGCAGTTCGACAACCCCCTACTACGAGCAGTACTTC
v_gene: TRBV30; j_gene: TRBJ2-1; abundance: -; d_gene: TRBD2; CDR3aa: CAWSGTSASEQFF; CDR3nt: TGTGCCTGGAGTGGAACTAGCGCGAGTGAGCAGTTCTTC
v_gene: TRBV9; j_gene: TRBJ2-1; abundance: -; d_gene: TRBD1; CDR3aa: CASSDRTGPQFF; CDR3nt: TGTGCCAGCAGCGACAGGACAGGTCCGCAGTTCTTC